Presented here are 8 T cell receptor beta chains from one specimen sequenced in a study of T cells after yellow fever vaccination. TCRdb reprocessed the 5' RACE reads via MiXCR and lists one record per CDR3 protein. Seen here are hundreds of thousands of distinct CDR3 sequences, approximately 13% observed once, and the top ten hold 3% to 4%. The sample in question was CD4+ T cells sorted from PBMCs, obtained 15 days after the yellow fever booster vaccination. The source is a man aged 18 to 35 who received the YFV17D yellow fever vaccine.

This clonotype was observed many times. V usage is TRBV4-2 and J usage is TRBJ2-1; TRBD2 agrees at 12 bases. Unmatched junction bases numbered 8, after V lost 4 bases and J lost 7 bases. There are 16 residues in the CDR3. Looked up from germline, CDR1 is LGHNA and CDR2 is YNFKEQ. In DNA form, the CDR3 reads TGTGCCAGCAGCCCGGCGACTAGCGGGGGTTGGAATGAGCAGTTCTTC. Protein product: CASSPATSGGWNEQFF.

The chain has TRBV15 and TRBJ2-3; 10 bases map to TRBD1. V was clipped by 1 base and J by 4 bases; unmatched bases: 5. CDR1 and CDR2 (germline): LNHNV, YYDKDF (reference sequence). The CDR3 is 16 residues long. The CDR3 sequence is CATSRGIGQGADTQYF. The CDR3 DNA sequence: TGTGCCACCAGCAGAGGGATCGGACAGGGGGCAGATACGCAGTATTTT. Looking up the rest from reference TRBV15 and TRBJ2-3 gives the full variable domain: DAMVIQNPRYQVTQFGKPVTLSCSQTLNHNVMYWYQQKSSQAPKLLFHYYDKDFNNEADTPDNFQSRRPNTSFCFLDIRSPGLGDTAMYLCATSRGIGQGADTQYFGPGTRLTVL.

V is TRBV27 and J is TRBJ2-1; D is perhaps TRBD1 (5 bases). Germline CDR1 and CDR2: MNHEY and SMNVEV (reference sequence). The length of the CDR3 is 15 residues. Between the trimmed V and J ends, which lost 4 bases and 8 bases, there was a span of 18 bases. This CDR3 reads CASSYFGQGGDEQFF. DNA for the CDR3: TGTGCCAGCAGTTACTTTGGGCAGGGTGGAGATGAGCAGTTCTTC.

The CDR3: CSALAGGYNEQFF. The CDR3 DNA is TGCAGTGCTCTTGCGGGGGGTTACAATGAGCAGTTCTTC. This chain connects TRBV20-1 to TRBJ2-1; 8 bases match TRBD2. The CDR3 has 13 residues. CDR1 is DFQATT, CDR2 SNEGSKA, per germline (reference sequence). The V segment lost 5 bases and the J segment 4 bases; nucleotides outside the gene matches: 4.

This clonotype has a handful of counts. This sequence joins TRBV20-1 and TRBJ2-3; D may be TRBD2 (7 bases). The CDR3 runs to 13 residues. The germline CDR1 and CDR2 sequences are DFQATT and SNEGSKA (reference sequence). Between the trimmed V and J ends, which lost 4 bases and 6 bases, there was a span of 14 bases. The CDR3 loop reads CSAKGGGWDTQYF. The CDR3, as DNA: TGCAGTGCTAAGGGGGGGGGCTGGGATACGCAGTATTTT.

This clonotype occurred a few times. CDR3 DNA sequence: TGTGCCAGCAGTGAAGAGATGATTTCACCCCTCCACTTT. Amino acid sequence: CASSEEMISPLHF. The rearrangement uses TRBV6-1 and TRBJ1-6, with no clear D. This CDR3 comprises 13 residues. Germline CDR1 is MNHNS and CDR2 is SASEGT. V lost 1 base and J lost 9, with 7 bases in between.

This clonotype was counted many times. The chain joins TRBV12-3 or TRBV12-4 to TRBJ1-1; 8 positions agree with TRBD1. The CDR3 is 13 residues long. The junction had 3 bases not matched to a gene; V was cut back by 6 bases and J by 3 bases. CDR3 in amino acids: CASSLTGDTEAFF. In DNA, the CDR3 is TGTGCCAGCAGCTTGACAGGGGACACTGAAGCTTTCTTT.

The chain has TRBV14 and TRBJ2-7; D unclear. The germline V gene has CDR1 SGHDN and CDR2 FVKESK. This CDR3 region has 15 residues. The ends were cut back, 1 base at V and 5 bases at J, with 15 bases in the middle. The CDR3 DNA is TGTGCCAGCAGCCAAGTAGCAGCCTATTGGGACGAGCAGTACTTC. It specifies CASSQVAAYWDEQYF.